Below, 13 T cell receptor beta chains from the same sample are listed, as sequenced in a study of T cell responses to AZD1222 COVID-19 vaccine. Data came from immunoSEQ multiplex PCR; TCRdb stores just in-frame clones and leaves some out. The data show about 110,000 clones, 70% to 90% seen once. The material sequenced was peripheral blood, taken on day 0 of MenACWY control vaccination. The receptors come from an adult in good health.

The J gene is TRBJ1-2, the V gene TRBV6-6; weak D call: TRBD1 (6 bases). The CDR3 covers 13 residues. The V end lost 5 bases, the J end lost 2 bases, and 9 bases lay between the germline ends. The germline V gene encodes CDR1 MNHNY and CDR2 SVGAGI (reference sequence). Here the CDR3 DNA reads TGTGCCAGCAGTCGTGACAGGAACTATGGCTACACCTTC. Protein sequence: CASSRDRNYGYTF.

V and J are TRBV6-1 and TRBJ1-2, with TRBD1 matching 7 bases. There are 14 residues in the CDR3. Germline trimming cut 1 base from V and 5 bases from J; bases unmatched to any gene: 4. Germline CDR1 reads MNHNS; CDR2 reads SASEGT. The chain's CDR3 is CASSEGAGGYGYTF. CDR3 bases: TGTGCCAGCAGTGAAGGCGCAGGGGGGTATGGCTACACCTTC.

V and J are TRBV6-4 and TRBJ2-1, with D perhaps matching TRBD2 (6 bases). The CDR3 is made up of 14 amino acids. The V and J ends lost 6 bases and 6 bases respectively, with 15 bases between them. Per germline, CDR1 MRHNA and CDR2 SNTAGT. The CDR3 region has the DNA TGTGCCAGCAGCGTACGGGAGATGAGCAATGAGCAGTTCTTC. Amino acids: CASSVREMSNEQFF.

The chain combines TRBV30 with TRBJ2-5; D may match TRBD1 or TRBD2 (5 bases each). CDR3 length equals 13 residues. Germline V gene lookup returns CDR1 GTSNPN and CDR2 SVGIG (reference sequence). V was clipped by 2 bases and J by 3 bases, with 10 bases between them. The CDR3 loop is CAWSTGSEETQYF. Written as DNA, the CDR3 is TGTGCCTGGAGTACAGGTAGCGAAGAGACCCAGTACTTC.

This CDR3 reads CATRLAAPYNSPLHF. In DNA, the CDR3 is TGTGCCACGAGACTGGCTGCACCGTATAATTCACCCCTCCACTTT. The genes are TRBV30 and TRBJ1-6; no clear D gene. The ends were cut back, 8 bases at V and 4 bases at J, with 18 bases in the middle. CDR3 length equals 15 residues. Per germline, CDR1 GTSNPN and CDR2 SVGIG (reference sequence).

V is TRBV7-2 and J is TRBJ2-5; TRBD2 agrees at 9 bases. Germline V gene lookup returns CDR1 SGHTA and CDR2 FQGNSA. Losses at the gene ends were 5 bases for V and 4 bases for J; bases not matched to a gene: 5. The CDR3 has 14 amino acids. Written as DNA, the CDR3 is TGTGCCAGCAGCCTCGGGACTAGCAGAGAGACCCAGTACTTC. Translating gives CASSLGTSRETQYF.

The V and J genes are TRBV10-3 and TRBJ1-2; the match to TRBD1 covers 8 bases. From germline, CDR1 is ENHRY and CDR2 SYGVKD. Germline trimming cut 2 bases from V and 0 bases from J; bases unmatched to any gene: 5. The CDR3 contains 16 residues. DNA for the CDR3: TGTGCCATCAGTGAGCCAGGACAGGGACCTAACTATGGCTACACCTTC. Residues: CAISEPGQGPNYGYTF.

The chain combines TRBV2 with TRBJ2-1; D possibly corresponds to TRBD2 (5 bases). The germline V gene has CDR1 SNHLY and CDR2 FYNNEI. Trimming pared 7 bases from V and 5 bases from J, leaving 12 bases between. The CDR3 spans 13 residues. CDR3 residues: CASTGGPNNEQFF. The CDR3 coding sequence is TGTGCCAGCACCGGCGGGCCCAACAATGAGCAGTTCTTC.

The chain uses TRBV6-6 and TRBJ2-7; D is undetermined. The CDR3 runs to 14 residues. Trimming cost V 8 bases and J 0 bases, with 14 bases left between them. Looked up from germline, CDR1 is MNHNY and CDR2 is SVGAGI (reference sequence). CDR3 loop: CASSSPVSSYEQYF. CDR3 coding DNA: TGTGCCAGCTCCTCCCCAGTTAGCTCCTACGAGCAGTACTTC.

The chain links TRBV7-2 to TRBJ1-4, with a weak D call TRBD1 (6 bases). Trimming stripped 0 bases from V and 7 bases from J, with 12 bases between. This CDR3 has 15 residues. CDR1 SGHTA and CDR2 FQGNSA come from the germline V gene. The CDR3 reads CASSLAGGASEKLFF. The CDR3 DNA reads as TGTGCCAGCAGCTTAGCTGGGGGCGCGAGTGAAAAACTGTTTTTT.

The chain uses TRBV11-2 and TRBJ1-2, with D hard to call. Germline V gene sequence: CDR1 SGHAT, CDR2 FQNNGV. The CDR3 loop spans 12 amino acids. V lost 2 bases, J lost 4 bases, and 5 bases lay in between. The CDR3 DNA reads as TGTGCCAGCAGCTTAAATCTCTATGGCTACACCTTC. Translated: CASSLNLYGYTF.

Written as DNA, the CDR3 is TGTGCCTGGACTGCCCAGACTGAAGCTTTCTTT. Its translation is CAWTAQTEAFF. The chain carries TRBV30 and TRBJ1-1; D unresolved. CDR1 is GTSNPN, CDR2 SVGIG, per germline (reference sequence). This CDR3 comprises 11 residues. Between the trimmed V and J ends, which lost 4 bases and 5 bases, there was a span of 8 bases.

This chain joins TRBV2 and TRBJ1-2; D gene unclear. The CDR3 is made up of 15 amino acids. V was trimmed by 1 base and J by 9 bases, leaving 18 bases between them. CDR1 is SNHLY and CDR2 is FYNNEI in the germline V gene. CDR3 region: CASSEGYGGLYSYTF. The CDR3, as DNA: TGTGCCAGCAGTGAAGGTTATGGTGGGCTATATAGCTACACCTTC. The complete variable domain, with remaining parts taken from reference TRBV2 and TRBJ1-2, reads EPEVTQTPSHQVTQMGQEVILRCVPISNHLYFYWYRQILGQKVEFLVSFYNNEISEKSEIFDDQFSVERPDGSNFTLKIRSTKLEDSAMYFCASSEGYGGLYSYTFGSGTRLTVV.